A selection of T cell receptor beta chains follows, all from one sample in a study of human T cells and chemical hapten exposure. Via MiXCR, TCRdb re-called the RACE reads, giving one row per CDR3 protein. Of under 200,000 distinct CDR3 sequences listed, almost 30% are singletons. Here the sequenced sample was whole blood, taken in connection with sensitization to the hapten diphenylcyclopropenone (DPC). These receptors originate from a woman under 40 with alopecia areata. Some clones in this sample may be carry-over from other donors' samples. CDR3s include the opening cysteine and the closing phenylalanine or tryptophan. D genes are given only for firm matches. Expanded clones are given a class, and other clones once, few, many or no size at all.

j_gene	d_gene	v_gene	abundance	CDR3aa	CDR3nt
TRBJ1-6	.	TRBV5-1	few	CASSPDIVGNSPLHF	TGCGCCAGCAGCCCGGACATAGTGGGCAATTCACCCCTCCACTTT
TRBJ1-1	.	TRBV28	few	CASSLARVRPRDLNTEAFF	TGTGCCAGCAGTTTAGCCAGGGTACGGCCCCGAGACCTGAACACTGAAGCTTTCTTT
TRBJ1-1	.	TRBV28	.	CASRGDVQDTEAFF	TGTGCCAGCAGAGGGGACGTTCAGGACACTGAAGCTTTCTTT
TRBJ1-5	.	TRBV20-1	.	CSARDLGKPPGQHF	TGCAGTGCTAGAGATCTGGGGAAGCCACCGGGCCAGCATTTT
TRBJ2-1	TRBD2	TRBV6-1	.	CASSSGTSGGNEQFF	TGTGCCAGCAGTTCCGGGACTAGCGGGGGAAATGAGCAGTTCTTC
TRBJ2-7	.	TRBV10-3	few	CAISEQGSYEQYF	TGTGCCATCAGTGAGCAGGGGTCTTACGAGCAGTACTTC
TRBJ1-2	TRBD1	TRBV27	.	CASRPGGNYYGYTF	TGTGCCAGCAGGCCAGGGGGTAACTATTATGGCTACACCTTC
TRBJ2-7	.	TRBV3-1	.	CASSQAVSYEQYF	TGTGCCAGCAGCCAGGCGGTCTCCTACGAGCAGTACTTC
TRBJ2-5	TRBD2	TRBV5-4	.	CASSFPSGGRGRETQYF	TGTGCCAGCAGCTTTCCCAGCGGGGGCCGGGGAAGAGAGACCCAGTACTTC
TRBJ2-7	.	TRBV7-2	.	CASSTREGIMSEQYF	TGTGCCAGCAGCACCCGAGAGGGCATTATGAGCGAGCAGTACTTC
TRBJ2-3	.	TRBV5-6	.	CASSPGTPLGGKDTQYF	TGTGCCAGCAGCCCAGGGACACCCCTTGGAGGAAAAGATACGCAGTATTTT
TRBJ2-2	.	TRBV28	.	CASRVGTGELFF	TGTGCCAGCCGGGTGGGCACCGGGGAGCTGTTTTTT
TRBJ2-1	.	TRBV29-1	.	CSVPSRGEVYNEQFF	TGCAGCGTCCCCTCGAGGGGGGAAGTCTACAATGAGCAGTTCTTC
TRBJ1-1	.	TRBV27	few	CASSFPAQRDTEAFF	TGTGCCAGCAGTTTTCCCGCCCAGAGGGACACTGAAGCTTTCTTT
TRBJ2-7	.	TRBV9	.	CASSVGGDTYEQYF	TGTGCCAGCAGCGTAGGGGGCGATACTTACGAGCAGTACTTC
TRBJ2-2	.	TRBV9	few	CASSGQVGSHTGELFF	TGTGCCAGCAGCGGTCAGGTGGGGTCCCACACCGGGGAGCTGTTTTTT
TRBJ2-1	.	TRBV11-2	many	CASSLHGNEQFF	TGTGCCAGCAGCTTACATGGCAATGAGCAGTTCTTC
TRBJ2-3	TRBD1	TRBV10-3	.	CAVRDRAGTDTQYF	TGTGCCGTCCGGGACAGGGCGGGCACAGATACGCAGTATTTT
TRBJ1-2	TRBD1	TRBV20-1	many	CSARTGERGYTF	TGCAGTGCTAGGACAGGGGAAAGAGGCTACACCTTC
TRBJ2-2	.	TRBV3-1	.	CASSQGWVANTGELFF	TGTGCCAGCAGCCAAGGTTGGGTAGCGAACACCGGGGAGCTGTTTTTT
TRBJ2-7	TRBD1	TRBV9	.	CASSGGTGPYEQYF	TGTGCCAGCAGCGGCGGGACAGGACCCTACGAGCAGTACTTC
TRBJ1-2	.	TRBV4-1	.	CASSQVANYGYTF	TGCGCCAGCAGCCAAGTGGCTAACTATGGCTACACCTTC
TRBJ1-1	.	TRBV6-2/TRBV6-3	few	CASSVGDEAFF	TGTGCCAGCAGTGTTGGGGATGAAGCTTTCTTT
TRBJ2-7	.	TRBV2	.	CASSESTAEFYEQYF	TGTGCCAGCAGTGAGAGTACTGCCGAATTCTACGAGCAGTACTTC
TRBJ2-7	TRBD2	TRBV9	few	CASSPETSGIYEQYF	TGTGCCAGCAGCCCAGAGACTAGCGGGATTTACGAGCAGTACTTC
TRBJ1-4	.	TRBV12-3/TRBV12-4	.	CASSLEGVREKLFF	TGTGCCAGCAGTTTGGAGGGGGTTCGGGAAAAACTGTTTTTT
TRBJ2-1	TRBD1	TRBV4-3	.	CASSLDRDSYNEQFF	TGTGCCAGCAGCTTGGACAGGGACTCCTACAATGAGCAGTTCTTC
TRBJ1-1	.	TRBV29-1	.	CSVGGRSTEAFF	TGCAGCGTTGGGGGAAGAAGCACTGAAGCTTTCTTT
TRBJ1-6	TRBD1	TRBV7-8	.	CASSFRDRANSPLHF	TGTGCCAGCAGCTTCCGGGACAGGGCTAATTCACCCCTCCACTTT
TRBJ1-5	.	TRBV5-1	few	CASSLVGRSDQPQHF	TGCGCCAGCAGCTTGGTAGGGAGAAGTGATCAGCCCCAGCATTTT
TRBJ2-5	.	TRBV28	.	CASSFLAGETQYF	TGTGCCAGCAGTTTCCTAGCTGGGGAGACCCAGTACTTC
TRBJ2-5	.	TRBV6-5	.	CASSHGLAQETQYF	TGTGCCAGCAGCCACGGTCTGGCCCAAGAGACCCAGTACTTC
TRBJ1-1	.	TRBV5-1	.	CASSWDGNTEAFF	TGCGCCAGCAGCTGGGACGGGAACACTGAAGCTTTCTTT
TRBJ1-1	.	TRBV27	.	CASSFQGRPEAFF	TGTGCCAGCAGTTTCCAGGGTAGACCTGAAGCTTTCTTT
TRBJ2-2	.	TRBV28	.	CARRDPYTGELFF	TGTGCCCGCCGGGACCCGTACACCGGGGAGCTGTTTTTT
TRBJ1-2	.	TRBV29-1	few	CSVGGDRGAYGYTF	TGCAGCGTTGGTGGCGATCGGGGAGCCTATGGCTACACCTTC
TRBJ2-3	.	TRBV24-1	few	CATRETSTDTQYF	TGTGCCACCAGGGAAACTAGCACAGATACGCAGTATTTT
TRBJ2-1	.	TRBV19	.	CASSNPAWSYNEQFF	TGTGCCAGTAGTAACCCAGCGTGGTCCTACAATGAGCAGTTCTTC
TRBJ2-7	.	TRBV12-3/TRBV12-4	.	CASSLGQGEQYF	TGTGCCAGCAGTTTAGGGCAGGGCGAGCAGTACTTC
TRBJ1-2	TRBD1	TRBV6-2/TRBV6-3	many	CASRKTGERYGYTF	TGTGCCAGCCGCAAGACAGGGGAGAGGTATGGCTACACCTTC
TRBJ1-2	.	TRBV29-1	few	CSVRESGGYTF	TGCAGCGTTAGGGAGTCGGGAGGCTACACCTTC
TRBJ1-2	.	TRBV20-1	.	CSARDLEGNYGYTF	TGCAGTGCTAGAGATCTGGAGGGAAACTATGGCTACACCTTC
TRBJ2-7	TRBD2	TRBV30	few	CAWSGTSGSRYEQYF	TGTGCCTGGAGTGGGACTAGCGGGAGTAGGTACGAGCAGTACTTC
TRBJ2-2	.	TRBV18	.	CASSPEGLKNTGELFF	TGTGCCAGCTCACCGGAGGGACTGAAGAACACCGGGGAGCTGTTTTTT
TRBJ1-4	TRBD1	TRBV20-1	few	CSARGGTGRDNEKLFF	TGCAGTGCTAGAGGGGGGACAGGGCGGGATAATGAAAAACTGTTTTTT
TRBJ1-2	TRBD1	TRBV7-2	.	CASSSGQGRPYGYTF	TGTGCCAGCAGCTCCGGACAGGGAAGGCCTTATGGCTACACCTTC
TRBJ2-7	TRBD2	TRBV28	once	CASSLRRTSGAEQYF	TGTGCCAGCAGCCTACGTCGGACTAGCGGGGCAGAGCAGTACTTC
TRBJ1-6	.	TRBV6-2/TRBV6-3	once	CASSFMAVNSPLHF	TGTGCCAGCAGTTTTATGGCCGTGAATTCACCCCTCCACTTT
TRBJ2-5	.	TRBV7-9	.	CASSPSVYTQYF	TGTGCCAGCAGCCCCAGTGTTTATACCCAGTACTTC
TRBJ1-1	.	TRBV5-1	.	CASSLGKRGEAFF	TGCGCCAGCAGCTTGGGGAAAAGGGGGGAAGCTTTCTTT
TRBJ2-3	.	TRBV28	.	CASNSDQEPGPDTQYF	TGTGCCAGCAACTCTGATCAGGAGCCCGGACCAGATACGCAGTATTTT
TRBJ2-5	TRBD2	TRBV4-2	.	CASSQEGALAGESETQYF	TGTGCCAGCAGCCAAGAAGGGGCACTAGCGGGAGAGTCAGAGACCCAGTACTTC
TRBJ2-5	.	TRBV28	few	CASGPGGLWRETQYF	TGTGCCAGCGGCCCCGGTGGTCTCTGGAGAGAGACCCAGTACTTC
TRBJ2-2	TRBD2	TRBV6-6	few	CASSTPGGGLNTGELFF	TGTGCCAGCAGTACCCCCGGGGGGGGATTGAACACCGGGGAGCTGTTTTTT
TRBJ2-7	.	TRBV7-2	few	CASSPQLPYEQYF	TGTGCCAGCAGCCCCCAACTCCCCTACGAGCAGTACTTC